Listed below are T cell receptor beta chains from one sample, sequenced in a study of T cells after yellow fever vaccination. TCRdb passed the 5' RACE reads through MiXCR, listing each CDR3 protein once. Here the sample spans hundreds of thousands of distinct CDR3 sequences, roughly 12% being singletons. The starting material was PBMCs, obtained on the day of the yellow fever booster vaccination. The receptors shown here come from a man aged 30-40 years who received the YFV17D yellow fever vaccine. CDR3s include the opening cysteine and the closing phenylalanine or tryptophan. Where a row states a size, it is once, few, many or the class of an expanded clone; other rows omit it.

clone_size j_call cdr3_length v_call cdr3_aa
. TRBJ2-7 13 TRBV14 CASSQFPGGEQYF
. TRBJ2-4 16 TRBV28 CASSPGAGVAKNIQYF
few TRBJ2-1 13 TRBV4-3 CASSQGRRGEQFF
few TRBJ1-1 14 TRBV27 CASSHGTTNTEAFF
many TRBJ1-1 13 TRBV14 CASSPSMNTEAFF
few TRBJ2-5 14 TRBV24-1 CATSDRARRETQYF
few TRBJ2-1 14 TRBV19 CASSIGEPGNEQFF
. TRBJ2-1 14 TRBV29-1 CSVATSGRGDEQFF
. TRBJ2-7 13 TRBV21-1 CASSNRDRYEQYF
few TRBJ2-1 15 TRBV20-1 CSATLGLESQNEQFF
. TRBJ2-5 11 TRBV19 CASTYQETQYF
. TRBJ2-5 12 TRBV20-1 CSVGDPPETQYF
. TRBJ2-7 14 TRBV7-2 CASSLTGGLGEQYF
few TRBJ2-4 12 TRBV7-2 CASSLVVGIQYF
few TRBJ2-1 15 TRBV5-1 CASSPLLDGANEQFF
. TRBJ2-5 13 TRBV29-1 CSAVGSGSETQYF
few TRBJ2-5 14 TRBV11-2 CASSLPGLLETQYF
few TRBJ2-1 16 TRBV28 CASSEWGASNYNEQFF
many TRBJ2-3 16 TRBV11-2 CASSLDLQGYTDTQYF
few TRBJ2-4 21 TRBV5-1 CASSLGPQGTSGTWSKNIQYF
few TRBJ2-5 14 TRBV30 CAWSETGPPGTQYF
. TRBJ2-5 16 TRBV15 CATSGGTGKMGETQYF
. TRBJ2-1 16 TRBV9 CASSALGTSGFNEQFF
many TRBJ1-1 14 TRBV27 CARPGQTPNTEAFF
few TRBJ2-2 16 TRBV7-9 CASSSSGTGSVGELFF
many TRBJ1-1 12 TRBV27 CASRGGNTEAFF
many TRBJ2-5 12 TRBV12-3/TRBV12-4 CASSQMGQTQYF
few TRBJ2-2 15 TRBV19 CASSRTSIWSGELFF
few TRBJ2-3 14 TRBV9 CASSAGGPTDTQYF
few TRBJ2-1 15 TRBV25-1 CASSGAGTGTHEQFF
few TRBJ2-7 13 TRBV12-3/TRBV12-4 CASRPGSSYEQYF
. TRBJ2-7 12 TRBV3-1 CASSRTGLEQYF
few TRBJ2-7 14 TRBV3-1 CASSQESGTREQYF
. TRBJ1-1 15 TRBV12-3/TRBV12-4 CASSIRTGAGTEAFF
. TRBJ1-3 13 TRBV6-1 CASRGGPGNTIYF
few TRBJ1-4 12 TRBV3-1 CASSREGEKLFF
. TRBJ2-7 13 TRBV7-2 CASSLERIYEQYF
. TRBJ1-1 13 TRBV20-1 CSARGQPGTEAFF
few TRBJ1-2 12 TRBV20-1 CSGGRANYGYTF
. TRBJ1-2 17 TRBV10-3 CAISESSGGLTNYGYTF
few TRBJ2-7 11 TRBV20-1 CSAQEHYEQYF
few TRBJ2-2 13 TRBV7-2 CASSDGQFRELFF
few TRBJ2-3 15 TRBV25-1 CASSEGTGGPDTQYF
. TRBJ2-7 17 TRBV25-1 CASSGPAGSPISYEQYF